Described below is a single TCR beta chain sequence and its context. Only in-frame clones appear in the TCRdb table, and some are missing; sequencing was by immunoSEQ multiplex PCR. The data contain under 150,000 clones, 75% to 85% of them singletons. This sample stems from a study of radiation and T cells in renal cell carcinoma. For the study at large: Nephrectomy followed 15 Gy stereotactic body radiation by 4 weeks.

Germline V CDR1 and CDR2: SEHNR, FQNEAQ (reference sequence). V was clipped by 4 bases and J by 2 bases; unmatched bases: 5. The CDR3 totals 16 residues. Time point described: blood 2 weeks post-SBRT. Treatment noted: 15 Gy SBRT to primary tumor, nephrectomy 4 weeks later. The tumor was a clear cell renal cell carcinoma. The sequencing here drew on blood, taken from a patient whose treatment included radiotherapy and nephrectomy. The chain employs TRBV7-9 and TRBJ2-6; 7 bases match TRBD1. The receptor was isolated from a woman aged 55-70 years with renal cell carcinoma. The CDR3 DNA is TGTGCCAGCAGCTACCAACAGGGGACTGGGGCCAACGTCCTGACTTTC. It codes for CASSYQQGTGANVLTF.